Listed here are 19 T cell receptor beta chains from one sample, sequenced in a study of blood T cell repertoires in COVID-19. Some clones are missing from TCRdb's copy, which holds only in-frame ones; the method was immunoSEQ multiplex PCR. The top ten hold 1.9% of the sample, which has over 200,000 clones, approximately 83% seen once. The sequenced sample was PBMCs or T cells enriched from blood (not recorded which). These receptors were collected from a woman aged 50 to 60 who had recovered from COVID-19.

The V and J genes are TRBV12-3 or TRBV12-4 and TRBJ1-5; 7 nucleotides line up with TRBD1. This CDR3 spans 13 amino acids. J was trimmed by 5 bases and V by 10 bases; bases with no gene match: 8. The chain's CDR3 is CATSTGIYQPQHF. In DNA, the CDR3 is TGTGCCACCTCGACAGGGATCTATCAGCCCCAGCATTTT.

The chain uses TRBV3-1 (or the pseudogene TRBV3-2) and TRBJ1-1; possible D gene TRBD1, 6 bases. Germline loops: CDR1 LGHDT, CDR2 YNNKEL (reference sequence). V shed 5 bases and J shed 8 bases, with 15 bases lying between them. This CDR3 is 13 amino acids long. CDR3 protein: CASSYRQAPEAFF. CDR3 in DNA: TGTGCCAGCAGCTACCGACAGGCCCCAGAAGCTTTCTTT.

The chain links TRBV19 to TRBJ2-4; TRBD1 might be the D (5 bases). The CDR3 runs 15 residues. From germline, CDR1 is LNHDA and CDR2 SQIVND (reference sequence). Trimming removed 4 bases at V and 0 bases at J, with 10 bases between. The CDR3 here is CASSTPQGAKNIQYF. The CDR3 nucleotides are TGTGCCAGTAGTACCCCGCAGGGAGCCAAAAACATTCAGTACTTC. Combining the CDR3 with reference TRBV19 and TRBJ2-4 gives the whole variable domain DGGITQSPKYLFRKEGQNVTLSCEQNLNHDAMYWYRQDPGQGLRLIYYSQIVNDFQKGDIAEGYSVSREKKESFPLTVTSAQKNPTAFYLCASSTPQGAKNIQYFGAGTRLSVL.

This sequence joins TRBV5-4 and TRBJ2-4; D not certain. CDR1 is SGHNT, CDR2 YYREEE, per germline (reference sequence). This CDR3 has 14 amino acids. The V and J ends lost 2 bases and 6 bases respectively, with 12 bases between them. For the CDR3, the DNA is TGTGCCAGCAGCTTTCCAGGCGAAGGAAACATTCAGTACTTC. Its translation is CASSFPGEGNIQYF. Full variable domain (remainder filled in from reference TRBV5-4 and TRBJ2-4): ETGVTQSPTHLIKTRGQQVTLRCSSQSGHNTVSWYQQALGQGPQFIFQYYREEENGRGNFPPRFSGLQFPNYSSELNVNALELDDSALYLCASSFPGEGNIQYFGAGTRLSVL.

This clone was seen only once. This CDR3 is CSVRDRGDYGYTF. Written as DNA, the CDR3 is TGCAGCGTTAGGGACAGGGGAGACTATGGCTACACCTTC. This chain uses TRBV29-1 with TRBJ1-2; 10 nucleotides align to TRBD1. This CDR3 has 13 amino acids. V dropped 5 bases and J dropped 3; count of bases not matched to a gene: 3. Germline CDR1 is SQVTM and CDR2 is ANQGSEA. The whole variable domain, remainder taken from reference TRBV29-1 and TRBJ1-2, is SAVISQKPSRDICQRGTSLTIQCQVDSQVTMMFWYRQQPGQSLTLIATANQGSEATYESGFVIDKFPISRPNLTFSTLTVSNMSPEDSSIYLCSVRDRGDYGYTFGSGTRLTVV.

The chain has TRBV6-2 or TRBV6-3 and TRBJ2-7, with TRBD2 as a possible D gene (6 bases). Germline lookup yields CDR1 MNHEY and CDR2 SVGEGT. V was cut by 7 bases and J by 0 bases, with 16 bases left in between. The CDR3 runs to 15 residues. The chain's CDR3 is CASTPYAGSSYEQYF. DNA for the CDR3: TGTGCCAGCACCCCCTACGCGGGAAGCTCCTACGAGCAGTACTTC.

The rearrangement joins TRBV2 to TRBJ1-2; D gene ambiguous. The CDR3 is 13 residues long. Germline assignment: CDR1 SNHLY and CDR2 FYNNEI. Trimming took off 8 bases at V and 5 bases at J, with 15 bases between the two ends. In nucleotides, the CDR3 is TGTGCCAGCGACCGCGGATCCTTATATGGCTACACCTTC. Amino acid sequence: CASDRGSLYGYTF.

The chain uses TRBV19 and TRBJ1-2; D gene ambiguous. Trimming left V 1 base short and J 7 bases short, with 16 bases between. Germline V CDR1 and CDR2: LNHDA, SQIVND (reference sequence). The CDR3 has 15 amino acids. CDR3 residues: CASSIAGSGMGGYTF. CDR3 in DNA: TGTGCCAGTAGTATAGCTGGCTCGGGGATGGGTGGCTACACCTTC.

The rearrangement joins TRBV28 to TRBJ1-5, with 7 bases fitting TRBD1. This CDR3 is built from 17 residues. V was pared by 5 bases and J by 1 base, with 11 bases of the junction left unmatched. The germline CDR1 and CDR2 sequences are MDHEN and SYDVKM. In DNA form, the CDR3 reads TGTGCCAGCAGTACAAGACATAGGGGGCCGAGCAATCAGCCCCAGCATTTT. Translation: CASSTRHRGPSNQPQHF. Full variable domain (rest looked up from reference TRBV28 and TRBJ1-5): DVKVTQSSRYLVKRTGEKVFLECVQDMDHENMFWYRQDPGLGLRLIYFSYDVKMKEKGDIPEGYSVSREKKERFSLILESASTNQTSMYLCASSTRHRGPSNQPQHFGDGTRLSIL.

The J gene is TRBJ2-5, the V gene TRBV27; maybe TRBD2 (7 bases). The CDR3 totals 15 residues. Germline-derived CDR1 and CDR2 are MNHEY and SMNVEV (reference sequence). Trimming pared 2 bases from V and 5 bases from J, leaving 15 bases between. CDR3 nucleotide sequence: TGTGCCAGCAGTTTAATCCGGGGGGCCGGGGAGACCCAGTACTTC. Amino acids: CASSLIRGAGETQYF.

V gene TRBV5-6 combines with J gene TRBJ1-2; D is possibly TRBD1 (5 bases). Between the trimmed V and J ends, which lost 4 bases and 3 bases, there was a span of 16 bases. The CDR3 totals 15 residues. Germline V CDR1 and CDR2: SGHDT, YYEEEE. This chain's CDR3 is CASSQSVQGYYGYTF. The DNA for the CDR3 is TGTGCCAGCAGCCAATCAGTCCAGGGTTACTATGGCTACACCTTC.

The rearrangement links TRBV6-5 to TRBJ1-3; D remains ambiguous. Germline CDR1 MNHEY, CDR2 SVGAGI. V dropped 2 bases and J dropped 2 bases, with 13 bases sitting between them. The CDR3 loop spans 16 amino acids. CDR3 region: CASSYGFGSPGNTIYF. The DNA for the CDR3 is TGTGCCAGCAGTTACGGGTTCGGGTCCCCTGGAAACACCATATATTTT.

CDR3 loop: CASTTSGQPQHF. CDR3 nucleotides: TGTGCCAGCACCACTTCAGGTCAGCCCCAGCATTTT. The chain links TRBV27 to TRBJ1-5; D is uncertain. Trimming removed 7 bases from V and 6 bases from J, with 10 bases in between. There are 12 residues in the CDR3. The germline CDR1 and CDR2 sequences are MNHEY and SMNVEV (reference sequence).

The rearrangement uses TRBV18 and TRBJ2-2; 7 bases align to TRBD1. This CDR3 comprises 13 residues. V was clipped by 3 bases and J by 6 bases; unmatched bases: 1. Germline CDR1 reads KGHSH; CDR2 reads LQKENI. DNA of the CDR3: TGTGCCAGCTCACCTCAGGGGGCCGGGGAGCTGTTTTTT. It specifies CASSPQGAGELFF.

This clone was counted only a few times. The gene calls are TRBV6-1 and TRBJ1-2; D might be TRBD1 (5 bases). The germline CDR1 and CDR2 sequences are MNHNS and SASEGT. V was shortened by 3 bases and J by 9 bases, with 17 bases between the two germline ends. This CDR3 region has 14 residues. The CDR3, as DNA: TGTGCCAGCAGTGAGTGGCAGGGCCTCAAGAGCTACACCTTC. This gives the protein CASSEWQGLKSYTF.

This clone appeared once. The chain carries TRBV4-2 and TRBJ2-5; 9 bases match TRBD2. The germline V gene encodes CDR1 LGHNA and CDR2 YNFKEQ. Unmatched junction bases numbered 10, after V lost 4 bases and J lost 7 bases. The CDR3 is 15 amino acids. This CDR3 reads CASSPGGRAGGTQYF. The CDR3 DNA reads as TGTGCCAGCAGCCCGGGCGGGAGGGCCGGAGGGACCCAGTACTTC.

The chain has TRBV6-1 and TRBJ1-2; the match to TRBD1 covers 7 bases. V lost 3 bases and J lost 7; bases outside the gene matches: 2. This CDR3 has 12 residues. Germline CDR1 is MNHNS and CDR2 is SASEGT. The CDR3 region has the DNA TGTGCCAGCAGTGATGGGACAGCTGGCTACACCTTC. It yields the protein CASSDGTAGYTF.

The J gene is TRBJ2-6, the V gene TRBV10-2; no definite D call. From germline, CDR1 is WSHSY and CDR2 SAAADI. The CDR3 loop spans 19 amino acids. Trimming removed 4 bases from V and 2 bases from J, with 21 bases in between. CDR3 DNA sequence: TGCGCCAGCAGTGTCTCGAATGTCGGGTCCGCCCCTGGGGCCAACGTCCTGACTTTC. Amino acid sequence: CASSVSNVGSAPGANVLTF.

The rearrangement links TRBV28 to TRBJ1-1; D not certain. CDR1 is MDHEN, CDR2 SYDVKM, per germline. Between the trimmed V and J ends, which lost 4 bases and 3 bases, there was a span of 12 bases. The length of the CDR3 is 14 residues. The CDR3 sequence: CASSSQSVYTEAFF. In DNA, the CDR3 is TGTGCCAGCAGTTCCCAATCGGTATACACTGAAGCTTTCTTT.